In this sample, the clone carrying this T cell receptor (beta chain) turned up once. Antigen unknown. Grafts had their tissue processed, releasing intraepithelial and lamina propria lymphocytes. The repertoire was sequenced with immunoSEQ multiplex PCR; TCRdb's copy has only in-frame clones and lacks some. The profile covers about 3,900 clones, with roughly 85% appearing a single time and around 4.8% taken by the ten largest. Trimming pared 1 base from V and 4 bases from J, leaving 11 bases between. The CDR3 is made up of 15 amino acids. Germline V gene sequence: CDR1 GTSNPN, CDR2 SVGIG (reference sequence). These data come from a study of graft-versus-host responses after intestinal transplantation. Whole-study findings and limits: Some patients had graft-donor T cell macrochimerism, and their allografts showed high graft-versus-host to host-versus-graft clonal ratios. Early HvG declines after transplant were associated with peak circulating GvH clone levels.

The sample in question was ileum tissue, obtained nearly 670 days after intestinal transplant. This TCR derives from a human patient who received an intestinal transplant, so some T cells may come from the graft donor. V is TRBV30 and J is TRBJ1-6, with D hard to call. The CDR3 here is CAWSGDRQYNSPLHF. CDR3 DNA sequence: TGTGCCTGGAGTGGGGATAGGCAGTATAATTCACCCCTCCACTTT.